These T cell receptor beta chains were read from a single sample in a study of graft-versus-host responses after intestinal transplantation. These TCRs are of unknown antigen specificity. Here immunoSEQ multiplex PCR was the method, and the copy in TCRdb shows in-frame clones only, minus some. In the table there are roughly 81,000 clones, approximately 80% of which are singletons. Sample: unstimulated CD4+ T cells sorted from spleen or lymph node cells, taken before intestinal transplant. The source is a human donor who received an intestinal transplant. CDR3s include the opening cysteine and the closing phenylalanine or tryptophan. The D gene is left open where the match is weak. Size is omitted from some rows. Given values are once, few, many or a class for expanded clones.

d_gene | j_gene | v_gene | abundance | CDR3aa | CDR3nt
- | TRBJ2-1 | TRBV28 | - | CASSPWNERDNEQFF | TGTGCCAGCAGTCCATGGAACGAGCGGGACAATGAGCAGTTCTTC
- | TRBJ2-5 | TRBV10-3 | - | CAISEMVGTLQETQYF | TGTGCCATCAGTGAAATGGTTGGGACTCTTCAAGAGACCCAGTACTTC
- | TRBJ1-6 | TRBV19 | - | CASSIQGGDSPLHF | TGTGCCAGTAGTATACAGGGAGGGGATTCACCCCTCCACTTT
- | TRBJ2-2 | TRBV19 | - | CASSGTPPFAGELFF | TGTGCCAGTAGCGGGACTCCCCCTTTTGCCGGGGAGCTGTTTTTT
- | TRBJ2-2 | TRBV5-1 | once | CASSFRGPPTGELFF | TGCGCCAGCAGCTTCCGGGGTCCCCCCACCGGGGAGCTGTTTTTT
- | TRBJ2-5 | TRBV29-1 | few | CSVEDPYQETQYF | TGCAGCGTTGAAGACCCGTACCAAGAGACCCAGTACTTC
- | TRBJ1-1 | TRBV5-6 | - | CASSPPGQRNTEAFF | TGTGCCAGCAGCCCTCCAGGACAGAGAAACACTGAAGCTTTCTTT
- | TRBJ1-4 | TRBV7-2 | - | CASSYNSATNEKLFF | TGTGCCAGCAGCTACAACAGTGCAACTAATGAAAAACTGTTTTTT
- | TRBJ2-2 | TRBV4-1 | - | CASSPWRGRGNTGELFF | TGCGCCAGCAGCCCCTGGCGGGGGCGGGGCAACACCGGGGAGCTGTTTTTT
- | TRBJ1-1 | TRBV18 | - | CASSPPGGRDTEAFF | TGTGCCAGCTCACCACCGGGGGGGAGGGACACTGAAGCTTTCTTT
- | TRBJ2-5 | TRBV4-2 | - | CASSQGPGLNQETQYF | TGTGCCAGCAGCCAAGGACCGGGACTCAACCAAGAGACCCAGTACTTC
- | TRBJ2-5 | TRBV14 | - | CASSRGGVHQETQYF | TGTGCCAGCAGCCGCGGGGGCGTTCACCAAGAGACCCAGTACTTC
- | TRBJ1-3 | TRBV6-5 | - | CASSYSAAGSGNTIYF | TGTGCCAGCAGTTACTCTGCGGCCGGCTCTGGAAACACCATATATTTT